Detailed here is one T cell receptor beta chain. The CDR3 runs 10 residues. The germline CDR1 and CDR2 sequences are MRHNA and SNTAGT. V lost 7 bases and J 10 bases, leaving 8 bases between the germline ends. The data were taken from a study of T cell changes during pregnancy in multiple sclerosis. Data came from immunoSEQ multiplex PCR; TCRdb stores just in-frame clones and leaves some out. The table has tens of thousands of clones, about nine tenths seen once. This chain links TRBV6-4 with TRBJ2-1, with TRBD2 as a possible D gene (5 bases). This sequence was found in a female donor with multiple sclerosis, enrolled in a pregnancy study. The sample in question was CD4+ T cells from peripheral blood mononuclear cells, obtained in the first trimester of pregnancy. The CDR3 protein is CASKTGEQFF. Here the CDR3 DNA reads TGTGCCAGCAAAACGGGAGAGCAGTTCTTC.